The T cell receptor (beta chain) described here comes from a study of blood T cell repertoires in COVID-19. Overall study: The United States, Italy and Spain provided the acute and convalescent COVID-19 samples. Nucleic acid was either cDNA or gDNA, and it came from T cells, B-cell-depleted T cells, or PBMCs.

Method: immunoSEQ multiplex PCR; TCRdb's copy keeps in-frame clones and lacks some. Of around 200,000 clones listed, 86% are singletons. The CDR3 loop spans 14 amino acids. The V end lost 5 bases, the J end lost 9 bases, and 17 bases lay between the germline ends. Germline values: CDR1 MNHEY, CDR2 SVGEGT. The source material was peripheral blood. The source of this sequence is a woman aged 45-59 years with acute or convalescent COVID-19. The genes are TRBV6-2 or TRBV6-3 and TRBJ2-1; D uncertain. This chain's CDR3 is CASSAVQDRAEQFF. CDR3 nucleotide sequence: TGTGCCAGCAGTGCAGTGCAGGATCGCGCTGAGCAGTTCTTC.